This T cell receptor beta chain was sequenced during a study of CD8 T cells in Susac syndrome. Study summary: At blood draw, Susac syndrome patients were therapy-naive, on corticosteroids, or on intravenous immunoglobulin alone.

An amount of RNA that ranged from roughly 0.5 to 1 ug was reverse transcribed with random hexamers. Via MiXCR, TCRdb re-called the immunoSEQ multiplex PCR reads, giving one row per CDR3 protein. The sample includes more than 150,000 distinct CDR3 sequences, around 95% of them seen just once. The sequence was collected from a human donor with Susac syndrome. Sequencing used CD4+ T cells from PBMCs.

CDR3 in DNA: TGTGCCAGCAGCACCCGGGACAGGGATCCCAAAAACATTCAGTACTTC. Translation: CASSTRDRDPKNIQYF. V is TRBV3-1 and J is TRBJ2-4; TRBD1 matches at 9 bases. The CDR3 totals 16 residues. The V gene's germline CDR1 is LGHDT and CDR2 YNNKEL (reference sequence). Trimming removed 5 bases from V and 2 bases from J; junction bases left unmatched: 7.